What follows is one T cell receptor beta chain and its context. No antigen is known for it. Per-nucleotide qualities are absent, and no much larger clonotype sits a single base away. The data were taken from a study of shared T cell receptors in the human thymus listed by TCRdb under 2021. Study-level background: The study examined how the human thymus generates shared, self-reactive T-cell receptor alpha chains.

The CDR3, from cysteine to phenylalanine, totals 12 residues. The retained sequence is limited to the CDR3, 36 bases, with the frame set at the first base. From the germline V gene, CDR1 is SGHTA and CDR2 is FQGNSA. Deletion took 5 bases off V and 5 bases off J, with a span of 10 bases between the germline ends. The method behind the library was the immunoSEQ multiplex PCR assay. TCRdb retrieved this table from immuneACCESS and kept in-frame rearrangements only. Not all clones are present; in checked studies, unresolved V genes account for under half, and no reason is known for the remainder. The sample table records 640,000 or so clones; more than 70% of these occur just once. The top ten hold about 0.0094% of the sample. These data were also filed under a second study, of human thymus T cells. As noted in the second study: Donors were immunologically healthy infants undergoing open corrective cardiac surgery for congenital heart defects in Finland. Thymus tissue was collected as surgical resects that were removed during corrective cardiac surgery. V and J gene segment usage appeared biased in both thymic and peripheral blood repertoires. According to the related research, thymic TCR repertoires were highly overlapping among unrelated individuals. The study described the TCR alpha and beta repertoires in roughly 8 infant thymus samples and a few matching peripheral blood samples. Donor ages ranging from roughly 7 to 250 days were recorded, and 5 or 6 male and a couple of female infants were included in the cohort. Thymocytes were released mechanically from tissue and stored at -70 °C as pellets of roughly 9-31 million cells. A QIAsymphony instrument was used to extract genomic DNA from frozen cell pellets. Using the immunoSEQ multiplex PCR assay, the TCRB and TCRAD loci were amplified from a standardized quantity of quality-controlled genomic DNA. The amplicons spanned the V(D)J region and were long enough to cover the CDR3 and allow V and J genes to be identified. Amplicon sequencing was performed on an Illumina platform through the commercial immunoSEQ service. Corrections for primer bias and sequencing errors followed previously described methods, while TCRAD and TCRB definitions were based on the IMGT database. Repertoires were analysed with immunoSEQ Analyzer 3.0 and VDJTools, covering basic statistics, V/J segment usage, diversity estimates, rarefaction and pairwise overlap. Chao1, ChaoE, Efron-Thisted, Shannon and inverse Simpson indices were used to estimate diversity, which was also estimated on datasets down-sampled to the smallest sample. Repertoire overlap was assessed by strict matching of CDR3 nucleotide sequence, V gene and J gene, and clustering was done by Jaccard-based multidimensional scaling. On average, thymus samples gave 800,000 or so unique TCRB clonotypes, whereas blood samples gave 75,000 to 85,000.

The receptor's source is a boy in the first two years of life with a congenital heart defect. Donor details come from another sample of the same person, matched by shared clones. Sequenced material: thymocytes. This chain is built from TRBV7-2 and TRBJ2-7; matching of 6 bases hints at TRBD2 as the D gene. The sequence in DNA is TGTGCCAGCAGCCCGACTAGAAACGAGCAGTACTTC. Translated, this gives CASSPTRNEQYF.